The TCR beta chain described here comes from a study of cytomegalovirus exposure and HLA in healthy donors. Germline trimming cut 6 bases from V and 8 bases from J; bases unmatched to any gene: 6. The CDR3 extends over 13 amino acids. Germline CDR1 reads ENHRY; CDR2 reads SYGVKD. Study-level findings and limits: In a later analysis, a missense DCLRE1C variant was linked to TCR beta V- and J-gene trimming. Earlier results showed most TCR beta V segments being productive about 87% or about 30% of the time. Among TCR beta chains, those listed as cytomegalovirus-associated numbered fewer than 200.

Regarding donors, all were healthy bone marrow donors. With respect to this clone: The target antigen is unknown.

The PCR used 60 Vbeta and 13 Jbeta primers. Sequencing was performed with immunoSEQ multiplex PCR; in TCRdb, only in-frame clones are kept and a portion is missing. The sample lists 200,000 to 250,000 clones, 77% occurring once. Sequenced material: PBMCs. The sequence came from a woman aged 60-75 years in good health and CMV-seropositive. The V and J genes are TRBV10-3 and TRBJ1-4, with 7 bases that match TRBD1. The CDR3 here is CAIREGAEEKLFF. The CDR3 DNA reads TGTGCCATCAGGGAGGGGGCGGAAGAAAAACTGTTTTTT.